This passage covers 29 T cell receptor beta chains from one sample sequenced in a study of early T cells in non-severe SARS-CoV-2 infection. TCRdb fed the 5' RACE reads into MiXCR, producing one record per CDR3 protein. The sample holds about 52,000 distinct CDR3 sequences; 8% to 10% are singletons and the top ten take around 4.5%. Material: whole blood. These receptors originate from an adult who was a healthcare worker with PCR-confirmed SARS-CoV-2 infection or an uninfected control (not recorded which).

The V gene is TRBV12-3 or TRBV12-4, the J gene TRBJ2-1; no definite D call. V was clipped by 1 base and J by 3 bases, with 13 bases between them. This CDR3 has 16 amino acids. In DNA form, the CDR3 reads TGTGCCAGCAGTTTAGGTAACTCGTACTTCTACAATGAGCAGTTCTTC. Protein sequence: CASSLGNSYFYNEQFF.

This clonotype was seen repeatedly, ten times or more. This chain uses TRBV3-1 with TRBJ1-1; possible D gene TRBD1, 5 bases. The V and J ends lost 4 bases and 2 bases respectively, with 14 bases between them. Germline lookup yields CDR1 LGHDT and CDR2 YNNKEL (reference sequence). This CDR3 is 15 amino acids long. The CDR3 here is CASSLHGGINTEAFF. The CDR3 DNA reads as TGTGCCAGCAGCCTTCACGGGGGGATCAACACTGAAGCTTTCTTT.

This clonotype was detected many times. The V call is TRBV19, the J call TRBJ1-5; D is ambiguous. The CDR3 is made up of 15 amino acids. Germline V lookup: CDR1 LNHDA, CDR2 SQIVND (reference sequence). Between the trimmed V and J ends, which lost 5 bases and 2 bases, there was a span of 13 bases. CDR3: CASSLDPMGNQPQHF. CDR3 in DNA: TGTGCCAGTAGTTTGGACCCCATGGGCAATCAGCCCCAGCATTTT.

This clonotype was counted only a few times. The CDR3 region is CSARAPVKTDTQYF. The CDR3 bases are TGCAGTGCTAGAGCACCGGTAAAAACAGATACGCAGTATTTT. The J gene is TRBJ2-3, the V gene TRBV20-1; D is undetermined. This CDR3 spans 14 amino acids. Between the trimmed V and J ends, which lost 1 base and 3 bases, there was a span of 11 bases. The germline CDR1 and CDR2 sequences are DFQATT and SNEGSKA (reference sequence).

The genes are TRBV7-6 and TRBJ2-3; 15 bases fit TRBD2. Germline lookup yields CDR1 SGHVS and CDR2 FNYEAQ. Trimming took 3 bases from V and 3 from J; bases not matched to a gene: 1. This CDR3 has 16 amino acids. CDR3 protein: CASSFGLAGGTDTQYF. CDR3 nucleotides: TGTGCCAGCAGCTTTGGACTAGCGGGGGGGACAGATACGCAGTATTTT.

The J gene is TRBJ2-2, the V gene TRBV6-2 or TRBV6-3; D may be TRBD2 (7 bases). The CDR3 sequence is 15 residues long. CDR1 and CDR2 from the germline V gene are MNHEY and SVGEGT. The ends were cut back, 4 bases at V and 3 bases at J, with 12 bases in the middle. CDR3 loop: CASSFGGTYTGELFF. The DNA for the CDR3 is TGTGCCAGCAGTTTCGGGGGGACATACACCGGGGAGCTGTTTTTT.

The chain couples TRBV7-6 to TRBJ2-3; D is unresolved. The CDR3 runs to 15 residues. V lost 5 bases and J lost 2, with 14 bases in between. CDR1 is SGHVS and CDR2 is FNYEAQ in the germline V gene. The CDR3 here is CASSPPRGVTDTQYF. The CDR3 coding sequence is TGTGCCAGCAGCCCCCCCCGTGGGGTCACAGATACGCAGTATTTT. Looking up the rest from reference TRBV7-6 and TRBJ2-3 gives the full variable domain: GAGVSQSPRYKVTKRGQDVALRCDPISGHVSLYWYRQALGQGPEFLTYFNYEAQQDKSGLPNDRFSAERPEGSISTLTIQRTEQRDSAMYRCASSPPRGVTDTQYFGPGTRLTVL.

The table lists this clonotype with a few counts. This sequence joins TRBV6-1 and TRBJ2-3, with TRBD2 matching 10 bases. Germline CDR1 MNHNS, CDR2 SASEGT. V gave up 5 bases and J gave up 5 bases; unmatched junction bases: 10. The CDR3 totals 16 residues. DNA for the CDR3: TGTGCCAGCAGTATATTAGCGGGGGGCCAGCGAGATACGCAGTATTTT. It specifies CASSILAGGQRDTQYF.

The V and J genes are TRBV11-2 and TRBJ2-7; 8 bases line up with TRBD2. There are 14 residues in the CDR3. Unmatched junction bases numbered 10, after V lost 6 bases and J lost 6 bases. The germline V gene has CDR1 SGHAT and CDR2 FQNNGV. The DNA for the CDR3 is TGTGCCAGCAGGATCCCTGGGACTAGAGGCGAGCAGTACTTC. Translating gives CASRIPGTRGEQYF.

V usage is TRBV7-8 and J usage is TRBJ2-7; D unclear. Germline V CDR1 and CDR2: SGHVS, FQNEAQ. The V gene lost 5 bases and the J gene lost 2 bases, with 13 bases spanning the gap. This CDR3 comprises 14 residues. The CDR3 DNA is TGTGCCAGCAGCACTCGACGAGACACCTACGAGCAGTACTTC. Protein: CASSTRRDTYEQYF.

This clonotype was observed many times. The rearrangement links TRBV7-2 to TRBJ2-1; D may correspond to TRBD1 or TRBD2 (5 bases each). CDR1 is SGHTA, CDR2 FQGNSA, per germline. Deletions cut 6 bases from V and 5 bases from J, with 17 bases between. The CDR3 totals 15 residues. The CDR3 spells CASRPLGEGHNEQFF. CDR3 in DNA: TGTGCCAGCAGGCCCTTGGGGGAAGGACACAATGAGCAGTTCTTC.

This clonotype was picked up a small number of times. V and J are TRBV29-1 and TRBJ2-2; D unclear. V lost 4 bases to trimming and J lost 5 bases, with 8 bases between them. Looked up from germline, CDR1 is SQVTM and CDR2 is ANQGSEA. CDR3 length equals 12 residues. The CDR3 is CSVVLGTGELFF. The CDR3, as DNA: TGCAGCGTTGTCTTGGGGACCGGGGAGCTGTTTTTT.

This clonotype was recorded a few times. This sequence joins TRBV5-1 and TRBJ1-2, with D possibly being TRBD1 (6 bases). The CDR3 spans 15 residues. Trimming left V 0 bases short and J 4 bases short, with 13 bases between. The V gene's germline CDR1 is SGHRS and CDR2 YFSETQ. The CDR3 loop is CASSLEGTTGYGYTF. The DNA of the CDR3 is TGCGCCAGCAGCTTGGAGGGGACAACAGGCTATGGCTACACCTTC.

The chain joins TRBV7-9 to TRBJ2-3; no clear D. Trimming took off 8 bases at V and 4 bases at J, with 16 bases between the two ends. The CDR3 spans 14 residues. Germline values: CDR1 SEHNR, CDR2 FQNEAQ (reference sequence). As DNA, the CDR3 is TGTGCCAGCCCCTACCCGGTTCCTGCAGATACGCAGTATTTT. It yields the protein CASPYPVPADTQYF. The whole variable domain, remainder taken from reference TRBV7-9 and TRBJ2-3, is DTGVSQNPRHKITKRGQNVTFRCDPISEHNRLYWYRQTLGQGPEFLTYFQNEAQLEKSRLLSDRFSAERPKGSFSTLEIQRTEQGDSAMYLCASPYPVPADTQYFGPGTRLTVL.

This clonotype was recorded at least ten times. V gene TRBV7-2 combines with J gene TRBJ1-2; D perhaps matches TRBD1 (6 bases). This CDR3 is built from 15 residues. The germline V gene encodes CDR1 SGHTA and CDR2 FQGNSA. The germline V and J ends were trimmed by 1 base and 4 bases, with 13 bases remaining between them. CDR3 amino acids: CASSLGSTGSYGYTF. The DNA of the CDR3 is TGTGCCAGCAGCTTAGGTAGTACAGGGTCCTATGGCTACACCTTC.

This sequence joins TRBV20-1 and TRBJ2-5, with D perhaps being TRBD1 or TRBD2 (5 bases each). V shed 3 bases and J shed 4 bases, with 12 bases lying between them. CDR3 length equals 13 residues. The V gene's germline CDR1 is DFQATT and CDR2 SNEGSKA (reference sequence). In DNA form, the CDR3 reads TGCAGTGCTAGGGGGCTAGCTGGAGAGACCCAGTACTTC. Encoded protein: CSARGLAGETQYF.

This clonotype was counted a few times. The J gene is TRBJ2-2, the V gene TRBV12-3 or TRBV12-4, with D possibly TRBD2 on 6 matching bases. This CDR3 comprises 14 residues. The V and J ends lost 3 bases and 3 bases respectively, with 8 bases between them. This CDR3 is CASSLGGYTGELFF. In DNA, the CDR3 is TGTGCCAGCAGTTTGGGGGGATACACCGGGGAGCTGTTTTTT.

This chain joins TRBV5-5 and TRBJ2-7, with 11 bases aligning to TRBD2. The CDR3 has 16 residues. V trimming: 0 bases; J trimming: 7 bases; junction bases outside the gene matches: 9. CDR1 is SGHKS, CDR2 YYEKEE, per germline (reference sequence). The DNA of the CDR3 is TGTGCCAGCAGCTTGGCCGCTAGCGGGGGGATAGGGGAGCAGTACTTC. Protein: CASSLAASGGIGEQYF.

This clonotype has just a few counts. This chain joins TRBV18 and TRBJ1-1; a weak D match, TRBD1 (6 bases). Germline values: CDR1 KGHSH, CDR2 LQKENI. The CDR3 is 15 residues long. V lost 5 bases and J 4 bases, leaving 17 bases between the germline ends. The CDR3 here is CASSSQQGRGTEAFF. The CDR3 DNA follows: TGTGCCAGCTCATCACAACAGGGTAGGGGCACTGAAGCTTTCTTT.

This clonotype was seen only a few times. The gene calls are TRBV6-5 and TRBJ2-2; D may be TRBD1 or TRBD2 (5 bases each). This CDR3 comprises 15 residues. Looked up from germline, CDR1 is MNHEY and CDR2 is SVGAGI. Trimming left V 2 bases short and J 3 bases short, with 10 bases between. CDR3 region: CASSYRLGDTGELFF. CDR3 DNA sequence: TGTGCCAGCAGTTACCGACTGGGGGACACCGGGGAGCTGTTTTTT.

The chain is built from TRBV10-1 and TRBJ1-1; 7 nucleotides line up with TRBD1. Trimming at V came to 10 bases and at J to 12 bases, leaving 8 bases not matched to a gene. In germline, CDR1 is WNHNN, CDR2 SYGVQD (reference sequence). The CDR3 totals 10 residues. CDR3 residues: CAIPDREPFF. CDR3 DNA: TGCGCCATCCCCGACAGGGAACCTTTCTTT.

This clonotype was detected a few times. This chain uses TRBV14 with TRBJ1-1; TRBD1 matches 8 bases. Germline CDR1 SGHDN, CDR2 FVKESK. Trimming at V came to 6 bases and at J to 5 bases, leaving 8 bases not matched to a gene. The CDR3 is 14 residues long. This chain's CDR3 is CASSIPQGVTEAFF. The DNA for the CDR3 is TGTGCCAGCAGTATACCACAGGGGGTTACTGAAGCTTTCTTT.

This clonotype appeared many times. J is TRBJ1-4 and V is TRBV20-1, with D uncertain. Germline V lookup: CDR1 DFQATT, CDR2 SNEGSKA (reference sequence). The ends were cut back, 3 bases at V and 7 bases at J, with 3 bases in the middle. The CDR3 covers 10 residues. Here the CDR3 DNA reads TGCAGTGCTAGCCGTGAAAAACTGTTTTTT. Its translation is CSASREKLFF.

In this sample, this clonotype turned up a few times. V usage is TRBV29-1 and J usage is TRBJ2-1, with 15 positions matching TRBD2. Germline CDR1 and CDR2: SQVTM and ANQGSEA. The CDR3 has 14 residues. With 6 bases clipped from V and 9 bases from J, the junction kept 6 bases outside the gene matches. Here the CDR3 reads CSVAGLAGGVEQFF. As DNA, the CDR3 is TGCAGCGTAGCGGGACTAGCGGGAGGAGTTGAGCAGTTCTTC.

Ten or more counts support this clonotype. The V call is TRBV6-5, the J call TRBJ2-1; D is unresolved. The CDR3 runs 11 residues. Trimming pared 6 bases from V and 8 bases from J, leaving 8 bases between. Germline-derived CDR1 and CDR2 are MNHEY and SVGAGI. CDR3 bases: TGTGCCAGCAGAACTATGTATGAGCAGTTCTTC. It translates to CASRTMYEQFF.

This chain connects TRBV4-1 to TRBJ1-2; D is ambiguous. This CDR3 has 16 residues. Germline V gene data show CDR1 as MGHRA and CDR2 as YSYEKL. Trimming took off 2 bases at V and 0 bases at J, with 13 bases between the two ends. For the CDR3, the DNA is TGCGCCAGCAGCCAATCCATGTCAGGCTCTAACTATGGCTACACCTTC. This translates into CASSQSMSGSNYGYTF.

V gene TRBV15 combines with J gene TRBJ2-3; D is undetermined. This CDR3 has 12 residues. V was shortened by 1 base and J by 2 bases, with 1 base between the two germline ends. The germline gives CDR1 LNHNV, CDR2 YYDKDF (reference sequence). CDR3 amino acids: CATSRATDTQYF. As DNA, the CDR3 is TGTGCCACCAGCAGAGCCACAGATACGCAGTATTTT.

This clonotype has at least ten counts. The chain uses TRBV24-1 and TRBJ2-1; D is uncertain. Germline CDR1 and CDR2: KGHDR and SFDVKD. The CDR3 covers 13 residues. The V and J ends lost 3 bases and 7 bases respectively, with 9 bases between them. DNA for the CDR3: TGTGCCACCAGTGATGCCGCTACAAATGAGCAGTTCTTC. It translates to CATSDAATNEQFF.

This chain joins TRBV5-1 and TRBJ2-7; D is possibly TRBD2 (6 bases). The CDR3 is made up of 14 amino acids. Trimming cost V 7 bases and J 2 bases, with 16 bases left between them. CDR1 and CDR2 from the germline V gene are SGHRS and YFSETQ. CDR3: CASGLGLLPYEQYF. CDR3 DNA: TGCGCCAGCGGACTGGGACTGCTCCCCTACGAGCAGTACTTC.